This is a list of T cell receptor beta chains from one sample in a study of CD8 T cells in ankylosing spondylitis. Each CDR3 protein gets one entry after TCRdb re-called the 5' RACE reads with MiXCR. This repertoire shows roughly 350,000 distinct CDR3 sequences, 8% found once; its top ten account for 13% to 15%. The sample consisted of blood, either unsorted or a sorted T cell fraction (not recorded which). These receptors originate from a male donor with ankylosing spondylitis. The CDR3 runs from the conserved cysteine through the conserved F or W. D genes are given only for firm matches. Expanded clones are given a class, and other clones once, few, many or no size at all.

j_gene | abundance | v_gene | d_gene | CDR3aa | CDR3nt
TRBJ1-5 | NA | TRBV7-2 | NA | CASSLVTGGNQPQHF | TGTGCCAGCAGCTTAGTTACAGGTGGGAATCAGCCCCAGCATTTT
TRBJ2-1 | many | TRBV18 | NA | CASSPLRPGYNEQFF | TGTGCCAGCTCACCTCTCAGGCCGGGCTACAATGAGCAGTTCTTC
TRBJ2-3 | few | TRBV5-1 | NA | CASSRAGAEGDTQYF | TGCGCCAGCAGCCGAGCGGGCGCAGAGGGAGATACGCAGTATTTT
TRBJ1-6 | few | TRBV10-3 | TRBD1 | CAISEASYRGSPLHF | TGTGCCATCAGCGAGGCCTCCTACAGGGGATCACCCCTCCACTTT
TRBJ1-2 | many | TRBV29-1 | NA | CSVVQGPNYGYTF | TGCAGCGTTGTACAGGGTCCCAACTATGGCTACACCTTC
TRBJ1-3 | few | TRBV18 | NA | CASSPVPPDSGNTIYF | TGTGCCAGCTCACCAGTTCCCCCCGACTCTGGAAACACCATATATTTT
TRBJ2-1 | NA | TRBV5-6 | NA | CASSPKLASSYNEQFF | TGTGCCAGCAGCCCAAAGTTAGCAAGCTCCTACAATGAGCAGTTCTTC
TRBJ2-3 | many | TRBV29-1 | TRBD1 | CSVETGTGGIDTQYF | TGCAGCGTCGAAACCGGGACAGGGGGCATAGATACGCAGTATTTT
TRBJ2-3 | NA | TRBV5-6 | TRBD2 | CASSPLFPGGGDTQYF | TGTGCCAGCAGCCCCCTATTTCCGGGAGGAGGGGATACGCAGTATTTT
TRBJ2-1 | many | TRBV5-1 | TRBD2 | CASSLMVVAGRSDEQFF | TGCGCCAGCAGCTTGATGGTAGTAGCGGGAAGAAGTGATGAGCAGTTCTTC
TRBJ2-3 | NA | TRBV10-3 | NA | CAIRLGATQYF | TGTGCCATCAGGCTGGGGGCTACGCAGTATTTT
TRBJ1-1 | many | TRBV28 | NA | CASILRENTEAFF | TGTGCCAGCATCCTTAGGGAAAACACTGAAGCTTTCTTT
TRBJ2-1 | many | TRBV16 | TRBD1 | CASSQSRTGYNEQFF | TGTGCCAGCAGCCAATCTCGGACAGGTTACAATGAGCAGTTCTTC
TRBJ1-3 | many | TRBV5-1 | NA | CASSLVGVGSGNTIYF | TGCGCCAGCAGCTTGGTGGGGGTCGGCTCTGGAAACACCATATATTTT
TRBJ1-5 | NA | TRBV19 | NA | CASSASGGNQPQHF | TGTGCCAGTAGTGCGTCGGGTGGCAATCAGCCCCAGCATTTT
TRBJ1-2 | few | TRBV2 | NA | CASSLSTEADGYTF | TGTGCCAGCAGTCTATCGACAGAAGCGGATGGCTACACCTTC
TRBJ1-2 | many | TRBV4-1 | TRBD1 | CASSQRAGTGGYGYTF | TGCGCCAGCAGCCAACGAGCCGGGACAGGGGGTTATGGCTACACCTTC
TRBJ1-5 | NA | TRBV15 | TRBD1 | CATSRNRGPQHF | TGTGCCACCAGCAGAAACAGGGGACCCCAGCATTTT
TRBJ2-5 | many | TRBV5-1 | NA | CASSREETQYF | TGCGCCAGCAGCAGGGAAGAGACCCAGTACTTC
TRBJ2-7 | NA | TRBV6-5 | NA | CASSYRPGYEQYF | TGTGCCAGCAGTTACCGACCGGGCTACGAGCAGTACTTC
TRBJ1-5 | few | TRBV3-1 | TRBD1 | CASSTGEAGQPQHF | TGTGCCAGCAGCACAGGGGAGGCAGGGCAGCCCCAGCATTTT
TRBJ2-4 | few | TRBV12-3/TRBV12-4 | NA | CASSRDRGAGIQYF | TGTGCCAGCAGTCGGGACCGCGGGGCCGGCATTCAGTACTTC
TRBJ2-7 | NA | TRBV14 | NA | CASSRGPSRWRYEQYF | TGTGCCAGCAGCCGTGGGCCTTCCAGGTGGCGGTACGAGCAGTACTTC
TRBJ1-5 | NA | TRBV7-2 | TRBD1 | CASSTDRLQPQHF | TGTGCCAGCAGCACGGACAGGTTGCAGCCCCAGCATTTT
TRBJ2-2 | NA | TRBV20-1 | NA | CSASDWAEELFF | TGCAGTGCTAGTGATTGGGCTGAGGAGCTGTTTTTT
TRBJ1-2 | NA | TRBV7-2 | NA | CASSGEDPEGSYGYTF | TGTGCCAGCAGCGGCGAGGATCCGGAGGGTAGCTATGGCTACACCTTC
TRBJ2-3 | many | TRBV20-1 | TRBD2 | CSATRLAVTDTQYF | TGCAGTGCCACCCGACTAGCGGTCACAGATACGCAGTATTTT
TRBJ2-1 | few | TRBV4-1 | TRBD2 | CASSRASETSRSNEQFF | TGCGCCAGCAGCCGGGCAAGCGAGACTAGCAGGTCCAATGAGCAGTTCTTC
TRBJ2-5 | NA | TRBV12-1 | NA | CASSFGQGEETQYF | TGTGCCAGCAGCTTTGGACAGGGGGAAGAGACCCAGTACTTC
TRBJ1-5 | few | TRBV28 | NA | CASSSLRNQPQHF | TGTGCCAGCAGTTCTTTGCGGAACCAGCCCCAGCATTTT
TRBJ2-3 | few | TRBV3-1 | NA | CASSQTRRYTQYF | TGTGCCAGCAGTCAAACGAGACGTTATACGCAGTATTTT
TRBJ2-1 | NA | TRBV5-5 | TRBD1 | CASSLSGTGGRNEQFF | TGTGCCAGCAGCTTGTCTGGGACAGGGGGGAGAAATGAGCAGTTCTTC
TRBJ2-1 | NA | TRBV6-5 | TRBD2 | CASSWTSGEANEQFF | TGTGCCAGCAGTTGGACTAGCGGAGAGGCGAATGAGCAGTTCTTC
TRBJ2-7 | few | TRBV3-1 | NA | CASSQEASAFEQYF | TGTGCCAGCAGCCAAGAAGCATCAGCCTTCGAGCAGTACTTC
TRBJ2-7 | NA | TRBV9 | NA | CASRPRRTGADYEQYF | TGTGCCAGCCGCCCCAGGAGGACGGGAGCCGACTACGAGCAGTACTTC
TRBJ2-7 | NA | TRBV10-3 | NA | CAISAVRTYEQYF | TGTGCCATCAGTGCCGTACGGACTTACGAGCAGTACTTC
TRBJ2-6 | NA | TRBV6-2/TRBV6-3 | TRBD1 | CASSPTGNGANVLTF | TGTGCCAGCAGTCCGACAGGGAACGGGGCCAACGTCCTGACTTTC
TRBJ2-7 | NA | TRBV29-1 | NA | CSVFQGTYEQYF | TGCAGCGTTTTTCAGGGCACCTACGAGCAGTACTTC
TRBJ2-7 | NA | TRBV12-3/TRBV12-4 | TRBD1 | CASSFGQGIGEQYF | TGTGCCAGCAGTTTTGGACAGGGTATAGGCGAGCAGTACTTC
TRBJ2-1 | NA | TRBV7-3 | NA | CASSSSVGPWADEQFF | TGTGCCAGCAGCTCTAGTGTTGGGCCTTGGGCTGATGAGCAGTTCTTC
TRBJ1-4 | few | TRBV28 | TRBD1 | CAISGGSTNEKLFF | TGTGCCATTTCAGGGGGCTCAACTAATGAAAAACTGTTTTTT